A selection of T cell receptor beta chains follows, all from one sample in a study of blood T cells in healthy people across ages. One entry per CDR3 protein results from TCRdb running MiXCR on the 5' RACE reads. The sample has some 1,800,000 distinct CDR3 sequences, about two fifths seen once; the top ten hold under 30%. The sample comprised blood. The receptors shown here come from a human donor in good health. The conserved cysteine and the conserved F or W are not part of the CDR3 here. The order of the fields is J gene, V gene, CDR3 length, CDR3 protein.

j_call: TRBJ2-7
v_call: TRBV7-2
cdr3_length: 15
cdr3_aa: ASSFGRTGRGRGEQY

j_call: TRBJ2-5
v_call: TRBV10-3
cdr3_length: 12
cdr3_aa: AIGQAGGQETQY

j_call: TRBJ1-2
v_call: TRBV6-1
cdr3_length: 16
cdr3_aa: ASRPPRDGEKVNYGYT

j_call: TRBJ1-2
v_call: TRBV7-2
cdr3_length: 13
cdr3_aa: ASSLALGTEYGYT

j_call: TRBJ1-1
v_call: TRBV14
cdr3_length: 11
cdr3_aa: ASSPHRATEAF

j_call: TRBJ2-5
v_call: TRBV7-2
cdr3_length: 12
cdr3_aa: ASTPFRVQETQY

j_call: TRBJ1-4
v_call: TRBV3-1
cdr3_length: 13
cdr3_aa: ASQETFATNEKLF

j_call: TRBJ2-3
v_call: TRBV7-8
cdr3_length: 13
cdr3_aa: ASSTDSSSTDTQY

j_call: TRBJ2-3
v_call: TRBV29-1
cdr3_length: 11
cdr3_aa: SADLAHTDTQY

j_call: TRBJ1-5
v_call: TRBV6-1
cdr3_length: 13
cdr3_aa: ASRLLGSSNQPQH

j_call: TRBJ2-7
v_call: TRBV9
cdr3_length: 13
cdr3_aa: ASSVGPDNDYEQY

j_call: TRBJ2-1
v_call: TRBV2
cdr3_length: 10
cdr3_aa: GGDKGGNEQF

j_call: TRBJ1-5
v_call: TRBV4-3
cdr3_length: 13
cdr3_aa: ASSQDDGVGQPQH

j_call: TRBJ2-5
v_call: TRBV3-1
cdr3_length: 12
cdr3_aa: ASSGSGGQETQY

j_call: TRBJ2-1
v_call: TRBV15
cdr3_length: 14
cdr3_aa: ATSIGTGGSYNEQF

j_call: TRBJ1-4
v_call: TRBV12-3/TRBV12-4
cdr3_length: 12
cdr3_aa: ASGGGGRQEKLF

j_call: TRBJ2-2
v_call: TRBV7-2
cdr3_length: 12
cdr3_aa: ASSLGEVTGELF

j_call: TRBJ2-7
v_call: TRBV6-6
cdr3_length: 10
cdr3_aa: ASSRTKYEQY

j_call: TRBJ1-4
v_call: TRBV7-9
cdr3_length: 13
cdr3_aa: ASSDKRGFNEKLF

j_call: TRBJ2-6
v_call: TRBV20-1
cdr3_length: 14
cdr3_aa: SARAGYSSGANVLT

j_call: TRBJ1-2
v_call: TRBV7-9
cdr3_length: 12
cdr3_aa: ASSLAEGSCGYT

j_call: NA
v_call: TRBV11-2
cdr3_length: 12
cdr3_aa: ASSLQTGKSEQY

j_call: TRBJ1-2
v_call: TRBV6-5
cdr3_length: 12
cdr3_aa: ASSIGTGRYGYT

j_call: TRBJ2-5
v_call: TRBV20-1
cdr3_length: 12
cdr3_aa: SARAGVGQETQY

j_call: TRBJ2-2
v_call: TRBV5-8
cdr3_length: 14
cdr3_aa: ASSLGLAGDTGELF

j_call: TRBJ2-1
v_call: TRBV6-1
cdr3_length: 15
cdr3_aa: ASMASGGAGAYNEQF

j_call: TRBJ2-2
v_call: TRBV24-1
cdr3_length: 13
cdr3_aa: ATSDPGTGPGELF

j_call: TRBJ1-5
v_call: TRBV5-1
cdr3_length: 13
cdr3_aa: ASSPWAGVNQPQH

j_call: NA
v_call: TRBV10-3
cdr3_length: 12
cdr3_aa: AISLTDGTGEQY

j_call: TRBJ1-1
v_call: TRBV5-5
cdr3_length: 13
cdr3_aa: ASSMTRGSLTEAF

j_call: TRBJ1-2
v_call: TRBV7-2
cdr3_length: 11
cdr3_aa: ASSPAREEGYT